Each of the 9 T cell receptor beta chains below was sequenced from the same sample in a study of T cell repertoires in ileal Crohn's disease. Time point indicated: neoterminal ileum biopsy at postoperative endoscopy, about 6 months after surgery. Clones were sequenced by immunoSEQ multiplex PCR, and TCRdb holds only the in-frame ones, with some missing. The sample holds 13,000 or so clones; 80% to 90% are singletons and the top ten take 17%. The specimen was ileal tissue. The origin of the receptors is an adult with Crohn's disease.

The rearrangement joins TRBV11-2 to TRBJ2-3, with D possibly TRBD2 on 7 matching bases. CDR1 is SGHAT, CDR2 FQNNGV, per germline. The ends were cut back, 7 bases at V and 2 bases at J, with 13 bases in the middle. CDR3 length equals 14 residues. The CDR3 sequence: CASTGGYYTDTQYF. DNA of the CDR3: TGTGCCAGCACGGGGGGCTACTACACAGATACGCAGTATTTT.

The chain joins TRBV5-1 to TRBJ2-7; TRBD2 agrees at 9 bases. V lost 4 bases, J lost 0 bases, and 2 bases stayed unmatched. CDR3 length: 14 residues. Germline V gene lookup returns CDR1 SGHRS and CDR2 YFSETQ. CDR3 sequence (DNA): TGCGCCAGCAGCCCGACTAGCGGCTCCTACGAGCAGTACTTC. Amino acids: CASSPTSGSYEQYF.

The chain recombines TRBV6-4 with TRBJ2-3; D is perhaps TRBD2 (5 bases). CDR3 length: 15 residues. Germline CDR1 MRHNA, CDR2 SNTAGT. Trimming pared 4 bases from V and 0 bases from J, leaving 11 bases between. CDR3 sequence reads: CASSVERSSTDTQYF. The CDR3 nucleotides are TGTGCCAGCAGTGTGGAGCGGTCTAGCACAGATACGCAGTATTTT.

As concerns this clone: Other DNA sequences in this sample translate to the same CDR3. DNA of the CDR3: TGCGCCAGCAGCCAAGTCGAGGGGGGGGATGAAAAACTGTTTTTT. Its protein is CASSQVEGGDEKLFF. V usage is TRBV4-1 and J usage is TRBJ1-4, with D possibly matching TRBD1 (6 bases). There are 15 residues in the CDR3. Between the trimmed V and J ends, which lost 1 base and 6 bases, there was a span of 12 bases. Germline V CDR1 and CDR2: MGHRA, YSYEKL.

This clone was seen more than once but under ten times. The CDR3 sequence: CASSQDPGRGYGYTF. The CDR3 DNA reads as TGCGCCAGCAGCCAAGATCCGGGCAGGGGCTATGGCTACACCTTC. The chain links TRBV4-1 to TRBJ1-2; tentative D call: TRBD1 (6 bases). V was shortened by 0 bases and J by 4 bases, with 12 bases between the two germline ends. The CDR3 has 15 residues. Germline-derived CDR1 and CDR2 are MGHRA and YSYEKL.

This clone was recorded once. The V call is TRBV19, the J call TRBJ1-1; no reliable D call. Trimming shortened V by 3 bases and J by 6 bases, and 11 bases separated the two germline ends. The CDR3 has 13 residues. The germline gives CDR1 LNHDA, CDR2 SQIVND (reference sequence). The CDR3 DNA is TGTGCCAGTAGTATCGGCGGGTACGCTGAAGCTTTCTTT. Protein: CASSIGGYAEAFF.

The chain uses TRBV6-5 and TRBJ2-1; 7 bases map to TRBD2. There are 12 residues in the CDR3. The germline V gene encodes CDR1 MNHEY and CDR2 SVGAGI. The V segment lost 5 bases and the J segment 7 bases; nucleotides outside the gene matches: 2. The DNA for the CDR3 is TGTGCCAGCAGTCGGGGGGAAAATGAGCAGTTCTTC. Amino acids: CASSRGENEQFF.

This rearrangement joins TRBV28 to TRBJ1-1; 8 bases are shared with TRBD1. Germline CDR1 is MDHEN and CDR2 is SYDVKM. The CDR3 loop spans 15 amino acids. Trimming took 2 bases from V and 4 from J; bases not matched to a gene: 6. CDR3 sequence: CASSLTQGASTEAFF. In nucleotides, the CDR3 is TGTGCCAGCAGTTTAACCCAGGGGGCAAGCACTGAAGCTTTCTTT. Together with reference TRBV28 and TRBJ1-1, the CDR3 gives the full variable domain: DVKVTQSSRYLVKRTGEKVFLECVQDMDHENMFWYRQDPGLGLRLIYFSYDVKMKEKGDIPEGYSVSREKKERFSLILESASTNQTSMYLCASSLTQGASTEAFFGQGTRLTVV.

The chain has TRBV19 and TRBJ1-5; TRBD1 matches 7 bases. The CDR3 runs to 15 residues. CDR1 LNHDA and CDR2 SQIVND come from the germline V gene (reference sequence). J lost 6 bases, V lost 5 bases, and 10 bases had no gene match. In DNA, the CDR3 is TGTGCCAGTAGTTCCGGACAGGTTCTTATTCAGCCCCAGCATTTT. Its protein is CASSSGQVLIQPQHF.